This T cell receptor beta chain appears in the sequencing data of a study of blood T cells in healthy people across ages. As for this clonotype: Its antigen is not identified.

General study points: Older age went with lower TCR beta diversity per million T cells, in a roughly linear way.

The authors ran a second PCR of about 7 to 11 cycles using a sample-barcoded 5' primer and a J-beta primer mix. TCRdb re-derived calls from the 5' RACE reads in MiXCR, one entry per CDR3 protein. The repertoire has 850,000 to 1,300,000 distinct CDR3 sequences, 40% to 45% of them found once; the top ten carry approximately 20%. CDR3 size: 12 residues. The ends were cut back, 0 bases at V and 8 bases at J, with 5 bases in the middle. Germline CDR1 is MGHRA and CDR2 is YSYEKL. This clonotype originated in a woman in her fifties or sixties in good health. V is TRBV4-1 and J is TRBJ2-1; D gene ambiguous. Sequenced sample: blood. CDR3 residues: CASSQEAHEQFF. CDR3 nucleotide sequence: TGCGCCAGCAGCCAAGAGGCGCATGAGCAGTTCTTC.